This TCR beta chain was recovered during a study of shared clonotypes between healthy human individuals. Across the whole study: Three plates were used per donor for CD4 naive, three for CD4 memory, two for CD8 naive and one for CD8 memory.

Whole-study findings and limits: Naive subsets generally exceeded memory subsets in estimated richness.

In its sample, this clone was seen a few times. Its target is not known. This CDR3 has 12 amino acids. Germline trimming cut 5 bases from V and 6 bases from J; bases unmatched to any gene: 2. CDR1 and CDR2 (germline): SEHNR, FQNEAQ (reference sequence). The study ran the assay at deep level. Generated by immunoSEQ multiplex PCR, the TCRdb table keeps only in-frame clones and is missing some. The table records about 2.2 million clones, more than 85% of them present only once. The naive CD8 population came from CD45RO-negative cells selected for CCR7, without terminally differentiated effector memory CD45RA+ cells.

The clonotype originates from a man between 18 and 35 years old in good health. Some clones in this sample may be carry-over from other donors' samples. The chain carries TRBV7-9 and TRBJ1-1, with 8 positions matching TRBD1. The sequenced material came from naive CD8+ T cells from PBMCs. CDR3 bases: TGTGCCAGCAGCGTACAGGGGGCTGAAGCTTTCTTT. It encodes CASSVQGAEAFF.